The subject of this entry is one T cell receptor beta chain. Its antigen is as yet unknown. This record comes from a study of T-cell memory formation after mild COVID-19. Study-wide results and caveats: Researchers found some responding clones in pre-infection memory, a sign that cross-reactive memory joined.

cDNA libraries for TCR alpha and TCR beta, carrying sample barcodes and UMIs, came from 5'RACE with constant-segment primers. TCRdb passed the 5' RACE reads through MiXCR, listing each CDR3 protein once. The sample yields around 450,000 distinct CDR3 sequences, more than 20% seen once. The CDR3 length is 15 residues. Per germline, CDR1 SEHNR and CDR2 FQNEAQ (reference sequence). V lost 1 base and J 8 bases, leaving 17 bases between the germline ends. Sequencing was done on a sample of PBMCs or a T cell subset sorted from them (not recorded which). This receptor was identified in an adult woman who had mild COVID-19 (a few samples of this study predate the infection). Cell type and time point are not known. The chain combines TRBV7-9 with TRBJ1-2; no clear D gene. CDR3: CASSLVGSASRGYTF. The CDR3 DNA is TGTGCCAGCAGCTTAGTGGGCAGTGCCTCCCGGGGCTACACCTTC.